This T cell receptor (beta chain) was recorded in a study of blood T cells in healthy people across ages. Study-level results: There was a strong correlation between TCR beta diversity and naive T cell percentage.

For the second PCR, which ran for about 7 to 11 cycles, a sample-barcoded 5' primer and a J-beta primer mix were used. A template-switch adaptor containing 12 random nucleotides labeled each cDNA molecule. Sequencing of every sample gave 2.5 million or more CDR3-containing paired-end reads. TCRdb reprocessed the 5' RACE reads via MiXCR and lists one record per CDR3 protein. This table holds about 730,000 distinct CDR3 sequences, roughly 45% found once. As to this clonotype: The antigen is undetermined.

The CDR3 spans 15 residues. Per germline, CDR1 SGHTA and CDR2 FQGNSA. Trimming removed 3 bases from V and 9 bases from J, with 18 bases in between. Each donor was a healthy Caucasian individual from Russia, aged roughly 6 to 90. The receptor comes from a woman aged 60-75 years in good health. The gene calls are TRBV7-2 and TRBJ2-1; D uncertain. Sequencing input: blood. Here the CDR3 DNA reads TGTGCCAGCAGCTTGTCCGGGTCCCAAGTTCGTGAGCAGTTCTTC. Translating gives CASSLSGSQVREQFF.